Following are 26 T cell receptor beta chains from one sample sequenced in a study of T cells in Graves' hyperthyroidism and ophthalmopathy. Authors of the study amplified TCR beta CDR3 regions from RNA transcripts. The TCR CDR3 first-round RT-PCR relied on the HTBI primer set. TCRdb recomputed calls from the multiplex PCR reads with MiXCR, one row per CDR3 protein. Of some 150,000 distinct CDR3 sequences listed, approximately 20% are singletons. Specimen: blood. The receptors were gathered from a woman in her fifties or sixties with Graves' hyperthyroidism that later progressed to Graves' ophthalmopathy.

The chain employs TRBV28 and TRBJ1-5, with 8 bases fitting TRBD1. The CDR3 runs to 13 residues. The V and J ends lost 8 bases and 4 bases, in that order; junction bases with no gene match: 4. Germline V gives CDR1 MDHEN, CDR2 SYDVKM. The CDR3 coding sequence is TGTGCCAGCGCAGGGGGCTTTAATCAGCCCCAGCATTTT. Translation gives CASAGGFNQPQHF.

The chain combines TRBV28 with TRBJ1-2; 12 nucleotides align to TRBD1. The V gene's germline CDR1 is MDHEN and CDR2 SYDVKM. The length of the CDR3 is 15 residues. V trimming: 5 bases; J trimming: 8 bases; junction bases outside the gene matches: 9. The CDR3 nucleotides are TGTGCCAGCAGTCAAACGGGACAGGGGGCAAGAGGCTACACCTTC. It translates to CASSQTGQGARGYTF.

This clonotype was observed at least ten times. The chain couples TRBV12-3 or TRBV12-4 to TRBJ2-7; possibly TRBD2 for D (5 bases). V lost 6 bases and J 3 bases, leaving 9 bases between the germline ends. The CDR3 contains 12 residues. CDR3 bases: TGTGCCAGCAGGGCCGGGATCTACGAGCAGTACTTC. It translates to CASRAGIYEQYF.

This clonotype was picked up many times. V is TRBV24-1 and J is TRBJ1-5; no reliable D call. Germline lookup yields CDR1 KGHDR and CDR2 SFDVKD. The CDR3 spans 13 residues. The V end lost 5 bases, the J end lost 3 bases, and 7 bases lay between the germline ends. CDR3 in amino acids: CATSGQFNQPQHF. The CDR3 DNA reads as TGTGCCACCAGTGGTCAGTTCAATCAGCCCCAGCATTTT.

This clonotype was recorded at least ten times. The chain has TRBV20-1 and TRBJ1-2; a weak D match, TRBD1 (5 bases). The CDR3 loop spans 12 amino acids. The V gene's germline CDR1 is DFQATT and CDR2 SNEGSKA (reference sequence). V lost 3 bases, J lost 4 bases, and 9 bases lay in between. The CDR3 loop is CSARGQSYGYTF. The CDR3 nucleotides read TGCAGTGCTAGGGGGCAGAGCTATGGCTACACCTTC.

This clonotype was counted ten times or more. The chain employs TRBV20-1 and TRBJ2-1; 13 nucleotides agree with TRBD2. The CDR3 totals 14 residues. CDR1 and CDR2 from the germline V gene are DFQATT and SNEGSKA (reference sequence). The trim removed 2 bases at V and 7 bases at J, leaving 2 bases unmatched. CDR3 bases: TGCAGTGCTAGACCGACTAGCGGGAGGAATGAGCAGTTCTTC. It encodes CSARPTSGRNEQFF.

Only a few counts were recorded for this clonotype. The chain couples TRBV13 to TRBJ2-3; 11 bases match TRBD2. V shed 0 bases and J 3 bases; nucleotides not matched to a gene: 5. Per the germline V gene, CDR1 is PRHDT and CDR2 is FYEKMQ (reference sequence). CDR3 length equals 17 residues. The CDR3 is CASSLGPSSGRTDTQYF. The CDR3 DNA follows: TGTGCCAGCAGCTTAGGCCCGTCTAGCGGGAGGACAGATACGCAGTATTTT.

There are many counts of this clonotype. The CDR3 coding sequence is TGTGCCAGCAGCCAGGGAACAGGGGGCAGAAGGAACACTGAAGCTTTCTTT. It specifies CASSQGTGGRRNTEAFF. The chain is built from TRBV27 and TRBJ1-1, with 9 bases matching TRBD1. The CDR3 consists of 17 residues. Per the germline V gene, CDR1 is MNHEY and CDR2 is SMNVEV (reference sequence). J lost 1 base, V lost 6 bases, and 12 bases had no gene match.

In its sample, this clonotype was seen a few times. The CDR3 DNA reads TGTGCCAGCAGGCGGGTCAGCGGGGAGCTGTTTTTT. As protein: CASRRVSGELFF. This chain links TRBV6-1 with TRBJ2-2; D is perhaps TRBD2 (5 bases). Germline CDR1 and CDR2: MNHNS and SASEGT. The V end lost 6 bases, the J end lost 7 bases, and 9 bases lay between the germline ends. This CDR3 has 12 residues.

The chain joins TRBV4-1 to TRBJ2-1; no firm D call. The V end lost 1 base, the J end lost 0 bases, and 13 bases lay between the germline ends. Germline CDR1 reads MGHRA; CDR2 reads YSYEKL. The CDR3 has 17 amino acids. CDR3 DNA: TGCGCCAGCAGCCAAGCTGAGAGGCAATACTCCTACAATGAGCAGTTCTTC. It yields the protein CASSQAERQYSYNEQFF.

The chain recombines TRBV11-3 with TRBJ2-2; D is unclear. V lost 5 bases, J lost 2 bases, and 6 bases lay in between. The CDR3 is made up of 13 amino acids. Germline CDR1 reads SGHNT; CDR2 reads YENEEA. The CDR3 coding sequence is TGTGCCAGCAGCGCCCCCAACACCGGGGAGCTGTTTTTT. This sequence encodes CASSAPNTGELFF.

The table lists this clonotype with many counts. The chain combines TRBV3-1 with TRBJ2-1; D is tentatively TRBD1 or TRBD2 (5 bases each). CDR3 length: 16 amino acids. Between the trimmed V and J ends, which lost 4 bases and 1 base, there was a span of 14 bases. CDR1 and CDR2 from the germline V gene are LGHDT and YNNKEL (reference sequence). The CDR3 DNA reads TGTGCCAGCAGCCCCTGGGACGGGCGATCCTACAATGAGCAGTTCTTC. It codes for CASSPWDGRSYNEQFF.

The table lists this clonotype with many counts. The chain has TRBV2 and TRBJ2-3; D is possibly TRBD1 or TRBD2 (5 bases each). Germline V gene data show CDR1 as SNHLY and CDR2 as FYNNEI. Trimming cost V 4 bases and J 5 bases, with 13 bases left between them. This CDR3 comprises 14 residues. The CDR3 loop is CASSVRGAGDTQYF. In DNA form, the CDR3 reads TGTGCCAGCAGTGTTCGAGGGGCGGGAGATACGCAGTATTTT.

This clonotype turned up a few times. CDR3 in DNA: TGTGCCAGCAGCTTTACGCAGGAGAATAGCAATCAGCCCCAGCATTTT. Its protein is CASSFTQENSNQPQHF. The chain has TRBV4-2 and TRBJ1-5; no definite D call. Per germline, CDR1 LGHNA and CDR2 YNFKEQ. The V end was cut by 5 bases, the J end by 0 bases, with 14 bases between. The CDR3 has 16 residues.

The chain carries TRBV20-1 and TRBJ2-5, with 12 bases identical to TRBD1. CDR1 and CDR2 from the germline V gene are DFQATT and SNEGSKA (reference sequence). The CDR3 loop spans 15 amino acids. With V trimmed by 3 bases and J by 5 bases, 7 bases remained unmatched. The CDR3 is CSASGGTGGEETQYF. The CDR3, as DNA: TGCAGTGCTAGTGGCGGGACAGGGGGCGAGGAGACCCAGTACTTC.

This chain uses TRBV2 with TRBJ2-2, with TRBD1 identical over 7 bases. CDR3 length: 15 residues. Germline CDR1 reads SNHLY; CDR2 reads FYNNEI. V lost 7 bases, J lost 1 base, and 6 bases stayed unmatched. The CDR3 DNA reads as TGTGCCAGCACTTGGGACAGCCTGAACACCGGGGAGCTGTTTTTT. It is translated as CASTWDSLNTGELFF.

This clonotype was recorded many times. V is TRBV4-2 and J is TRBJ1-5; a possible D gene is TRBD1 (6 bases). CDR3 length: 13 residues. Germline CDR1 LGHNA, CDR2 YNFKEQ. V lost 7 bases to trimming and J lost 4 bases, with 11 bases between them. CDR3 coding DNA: TGTGCCAGCAAAGAAAGGGGGAATCAGCCCCAGCATTTT. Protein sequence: CASKERGNQPQHF.

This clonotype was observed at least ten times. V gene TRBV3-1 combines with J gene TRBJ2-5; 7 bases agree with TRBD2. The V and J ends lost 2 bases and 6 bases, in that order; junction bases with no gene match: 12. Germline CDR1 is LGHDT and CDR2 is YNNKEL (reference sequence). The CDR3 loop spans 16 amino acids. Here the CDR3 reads CASSQIGRLAVKTQYF. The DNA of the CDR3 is TGTGCCAGCAGCCAAATTGGACGGCTAGCGGTAAAGACCCAGTACTTC.

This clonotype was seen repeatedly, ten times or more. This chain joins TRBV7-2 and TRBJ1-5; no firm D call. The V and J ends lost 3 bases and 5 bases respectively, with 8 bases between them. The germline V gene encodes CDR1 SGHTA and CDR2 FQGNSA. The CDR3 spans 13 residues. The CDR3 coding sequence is TGTGCCAGCAGCTTGAGTTTTGATCAGCCCCAGCATTTT. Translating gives CASSLSFDQPQHF.

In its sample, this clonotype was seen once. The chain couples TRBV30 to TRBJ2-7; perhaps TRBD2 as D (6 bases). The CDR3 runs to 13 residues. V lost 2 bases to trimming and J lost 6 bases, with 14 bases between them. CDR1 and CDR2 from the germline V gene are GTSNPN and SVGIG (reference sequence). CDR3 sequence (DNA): TGTGCCTGGAGTCGGGGGAGCTTGGGCGAGCAGTACTTC. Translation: CAWSRGSLGEQYF.

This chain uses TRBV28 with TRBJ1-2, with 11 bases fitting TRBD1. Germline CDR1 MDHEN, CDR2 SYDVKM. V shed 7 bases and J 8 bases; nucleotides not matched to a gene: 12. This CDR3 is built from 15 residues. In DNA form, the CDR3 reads TGTGCCAGCATGGGACAGGGGGAGAGTAAGAAGGGCTACACCTTC. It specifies CASMGQGESKKGYTF.

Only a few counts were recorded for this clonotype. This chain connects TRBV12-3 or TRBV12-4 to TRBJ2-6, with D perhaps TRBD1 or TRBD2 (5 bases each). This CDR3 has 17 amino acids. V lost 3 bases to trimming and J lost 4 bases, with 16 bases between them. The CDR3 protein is CASSFPPRGPGANVLTF. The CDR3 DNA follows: TGTGCCAGCAGTTTCCCGCCCCGGGGCCCCGGGGCCAACGTCCTGACTTTC.

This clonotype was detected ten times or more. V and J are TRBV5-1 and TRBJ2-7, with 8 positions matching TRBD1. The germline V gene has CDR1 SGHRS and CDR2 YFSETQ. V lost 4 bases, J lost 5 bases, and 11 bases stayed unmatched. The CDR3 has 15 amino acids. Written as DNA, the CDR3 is TGCGCCAGCAGCCGTCAAGGGACAGGTCCCGACGAGCAGTACTTC. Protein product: CASSRQGTGPDEQYF.

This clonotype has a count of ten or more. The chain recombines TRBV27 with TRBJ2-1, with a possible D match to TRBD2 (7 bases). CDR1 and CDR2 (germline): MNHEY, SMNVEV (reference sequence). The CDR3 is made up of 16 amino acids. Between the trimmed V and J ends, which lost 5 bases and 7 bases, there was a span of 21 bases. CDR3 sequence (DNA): TGTGCCAGCAGTCCTATGGGGGGCGGGAGAATGAATGAGCAGTTCTTC. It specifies CASSPMGGGRMNEQFF.

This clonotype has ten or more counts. The CDR3 coding sequence is TGTGCCAGCAGCCAAGGGATTGATCCCCTCCACTTT. It yields the protein CASSQGIDPLHF. This sequence joins TRBV3-1 and TRBJ1-6, with D uncertain. The CDR3 is made up of 12 amino acids. Trimming pared 1 base from V and 13 bases from J, leaving 8 bases between. Germline V CDR1 and CDR2: LGHDT, YNNKEL (reference sequence).

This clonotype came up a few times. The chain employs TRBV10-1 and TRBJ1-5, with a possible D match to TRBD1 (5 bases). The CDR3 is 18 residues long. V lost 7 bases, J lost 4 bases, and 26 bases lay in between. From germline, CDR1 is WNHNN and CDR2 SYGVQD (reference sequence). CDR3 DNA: TGCGCCAGCAACGGAACAGGAGGGGTTCCAAGGAGAAATCAGCCCCAGCATTTT. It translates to CASNGTGGVPRRNQPQHF.